The rows below give T cell receptor beta chains drawn from one sample of a study of technical replicates of blood from a handful of donors. Profiling relied on immunoSEQ multiplex PCR, and the TCRdb table lists in-frame clones only, not all of them. The sample shows about 94,000 clones, approximately 96% of them seen only once. Material for sequencing was T cells isolated from PBMCs. Every receptor here comes from a human donor in good health. CDR3s include the opening cysteine and the closing phenylalanine or tryptophan. A D gene is named only where the DNA matches it firmly.

TRBV5-6	TRBD1	14	TRBJ2-4	TGTGCCAGCAGCCCCTCGGACAGGGAAAACATTCAGTACTTC	CASSPSDRENIQYF
TRBV27	-	12	TRBJ2-7	TGTGCCAGCAGTTACCCCGGGGGAGAGCAGTACTTC	CASSYPGGEQYF
TRBV10-3	TRBD1	13	TRBJ2-3	TGTGCCATCAGGACAGGGGGCACAGATACGCAGTATTTT	CAIRTGGTDTQYF
TRBV5-4	TRBD1	19	TRBJ2-3	TGTGCCAGCAGCCACCCGGGACAGGGAAGTCGCCACTTGGGGGTTACGCAGTATTTT	CASSHPGQGSRHLGVTQYF
TRBV7-9	-	13	TRBJ1-1	TGTGCCAGCAGCTTAGACGGGACAACTGAAGCTTTCTTT	CASSLDGTTEAFF
TRBV6-5	TRBD1	14	TRBJ1-4	TGTGCCAGCAGTATCGACAGGGCTAATGAAAAACTGTTTTTT	CASSIDRANEKLFF
TRBV28	-	13	TRBJ1-1	TGTGCCAGCAGTTTATCTCTCAGCACTGAAGCTTTCTTT	CASSLSLSTEAFF
TRBV6-1	TRBD1	14	TRBJ2-7	TGTGCCGCCCTGGGACAGGTGGGGAACTACGAGCAGTACTTC	CAALGQVGNYEQYF
TRBV12-5	-	11	TRBJ2-7	TGTGCTAGTGCGGTCTCCTACGAGCAGTACTTC	CASAVSYEQYF
TRBV7-9	-	13	TRBJ2-7	TGTGCCAGCCGAGAGGGAGGAAGCTACGAGCAGTACTTC	CASREGGSYEQYF
TRBV4-1	TRBD2	15	TRBJ2-2	TGCGCCAGCAGCCGGGGACTAGAATCCACCGGGGAGCTGTTTTTT	CASSRGLESTGELFF
TRBV7-9	-	14	TRBJ2-2	TGTGCCAGCAGCCCTAGAGTTAACACCGGGGAGCTGTTTTTT	CASSPRVNTGELFF
TRBV7-9	-	12	TRBJ1-4	TGTGCCAGCAGCCGAACTAATGAAAAACTGTTTTTT	CASSRTNEKLFF
TRBV6-1	-	13	TRBJ1-2	TGTGCCACCCTTAGGGGCCGCCAAGGGGGCTACACCTTC	CATLRGRQGGYTF
TRBV4-2	-	16	TRBJ2-1	TGTGCCAGCAGCCAAGCCGGGACAAGATCCTACAATGAGCAGTTCTTC	CASSQAGTRSYNEQFF
TRBV7-2	-	14	TRBJ2-3	TGTGCCCAAGGCCGGGTTAAAAGTCCAGATACGCAGTATTTT	CAQGRVKSPDTQYF